The clone carrying this T cell receptor (beta chain) was found many times. The data were taken from a study of T cell repertoires in cytomegalovirus infection. TCRdb reanalysed the reads using MiXCR and keeps one entry per CDR3 protein. Of 300,000 to 400,000 distinct CDR3 sequences in the sample, around 18% were seen once. The CDR3 sequence is 14 residues long. The germline gives CDR1 MGHDK, CDR2 SYGVNS. The V gene lost 2 bases and the J gene lost 3 bases, with 8 bases spanning the gap. This TCR was recovered from a human donor in good health (CMV status not recorded). Some clones in this sample may be carry-over from other donors' samples. The rearrangement uses TRBV25-1 and TRBJ1-5; D might be TRBD1 (5 bases). The sequenced sample consisted of PBMCs. The CDR3 protein is CASSEGGYNQPQHF. The CDR3 DNA follows: TGTGCCAGCAGTGAAGGGGGGTACAATCAGCCCCAGCATTTT.